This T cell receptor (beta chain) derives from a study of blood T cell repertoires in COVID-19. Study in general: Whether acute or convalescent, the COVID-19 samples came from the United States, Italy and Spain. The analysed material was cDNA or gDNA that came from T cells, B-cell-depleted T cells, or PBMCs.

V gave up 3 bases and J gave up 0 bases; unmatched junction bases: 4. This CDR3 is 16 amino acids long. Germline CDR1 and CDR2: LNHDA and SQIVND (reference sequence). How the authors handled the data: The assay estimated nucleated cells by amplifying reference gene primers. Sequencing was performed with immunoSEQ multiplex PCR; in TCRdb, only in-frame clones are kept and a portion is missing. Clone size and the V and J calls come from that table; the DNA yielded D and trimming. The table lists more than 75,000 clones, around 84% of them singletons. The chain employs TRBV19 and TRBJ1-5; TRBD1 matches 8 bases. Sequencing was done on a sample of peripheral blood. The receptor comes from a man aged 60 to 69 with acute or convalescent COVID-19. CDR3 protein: CASSMFGQGSNQPQHF. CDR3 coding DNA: TGTGCCAGTAGTATGTTTGGACAGGGTAGCAATCAGCCCCAGCATTTT.